The present entry profiles one TCR beta chain with its context. No antigen is known for it. The data originate from a study of T cell responses to AZD1222 COVID-19 vaccine. About the research overall: Pooled samples include second doses given at about 4 or 12 weeks. Study-level results: Only six or seven AZD1222 recipients were seropositive at baseline. Vaccine-associated CD4 TCRs ranged over spike, dominating at 160-218 and 743-854.

The CDR3 spans 14 residues. Between the trimmed V and J ends, which lost 8 bases and 5 bases, there was a span of 18 bases. Germline V gene lookup returns CDR1 MNHEY and CDR2 SVGAGI. This table comes from immunoSEQ multiplex PCR, and its TCRdb copy is limited to in-frame clones, with some not included. The repertoire holds roughly 100,000 clones, with about 91% as singletons. The sequence derives from an adult in good health. This sequence joins TRBV6-5 and TRBJ2-5; D is possibly TRBD1 or TRBD2 (7 bases each). Sequenced material: peripheral blood, taken on day 0 of AZD1222 vaccination. The CDR3 DNA reads TGTGCCAGCTCGAACCAGGGAGGGGGCGAGACCCAGTACTTC. Encoded protein: CASSNQGGGETQYF.